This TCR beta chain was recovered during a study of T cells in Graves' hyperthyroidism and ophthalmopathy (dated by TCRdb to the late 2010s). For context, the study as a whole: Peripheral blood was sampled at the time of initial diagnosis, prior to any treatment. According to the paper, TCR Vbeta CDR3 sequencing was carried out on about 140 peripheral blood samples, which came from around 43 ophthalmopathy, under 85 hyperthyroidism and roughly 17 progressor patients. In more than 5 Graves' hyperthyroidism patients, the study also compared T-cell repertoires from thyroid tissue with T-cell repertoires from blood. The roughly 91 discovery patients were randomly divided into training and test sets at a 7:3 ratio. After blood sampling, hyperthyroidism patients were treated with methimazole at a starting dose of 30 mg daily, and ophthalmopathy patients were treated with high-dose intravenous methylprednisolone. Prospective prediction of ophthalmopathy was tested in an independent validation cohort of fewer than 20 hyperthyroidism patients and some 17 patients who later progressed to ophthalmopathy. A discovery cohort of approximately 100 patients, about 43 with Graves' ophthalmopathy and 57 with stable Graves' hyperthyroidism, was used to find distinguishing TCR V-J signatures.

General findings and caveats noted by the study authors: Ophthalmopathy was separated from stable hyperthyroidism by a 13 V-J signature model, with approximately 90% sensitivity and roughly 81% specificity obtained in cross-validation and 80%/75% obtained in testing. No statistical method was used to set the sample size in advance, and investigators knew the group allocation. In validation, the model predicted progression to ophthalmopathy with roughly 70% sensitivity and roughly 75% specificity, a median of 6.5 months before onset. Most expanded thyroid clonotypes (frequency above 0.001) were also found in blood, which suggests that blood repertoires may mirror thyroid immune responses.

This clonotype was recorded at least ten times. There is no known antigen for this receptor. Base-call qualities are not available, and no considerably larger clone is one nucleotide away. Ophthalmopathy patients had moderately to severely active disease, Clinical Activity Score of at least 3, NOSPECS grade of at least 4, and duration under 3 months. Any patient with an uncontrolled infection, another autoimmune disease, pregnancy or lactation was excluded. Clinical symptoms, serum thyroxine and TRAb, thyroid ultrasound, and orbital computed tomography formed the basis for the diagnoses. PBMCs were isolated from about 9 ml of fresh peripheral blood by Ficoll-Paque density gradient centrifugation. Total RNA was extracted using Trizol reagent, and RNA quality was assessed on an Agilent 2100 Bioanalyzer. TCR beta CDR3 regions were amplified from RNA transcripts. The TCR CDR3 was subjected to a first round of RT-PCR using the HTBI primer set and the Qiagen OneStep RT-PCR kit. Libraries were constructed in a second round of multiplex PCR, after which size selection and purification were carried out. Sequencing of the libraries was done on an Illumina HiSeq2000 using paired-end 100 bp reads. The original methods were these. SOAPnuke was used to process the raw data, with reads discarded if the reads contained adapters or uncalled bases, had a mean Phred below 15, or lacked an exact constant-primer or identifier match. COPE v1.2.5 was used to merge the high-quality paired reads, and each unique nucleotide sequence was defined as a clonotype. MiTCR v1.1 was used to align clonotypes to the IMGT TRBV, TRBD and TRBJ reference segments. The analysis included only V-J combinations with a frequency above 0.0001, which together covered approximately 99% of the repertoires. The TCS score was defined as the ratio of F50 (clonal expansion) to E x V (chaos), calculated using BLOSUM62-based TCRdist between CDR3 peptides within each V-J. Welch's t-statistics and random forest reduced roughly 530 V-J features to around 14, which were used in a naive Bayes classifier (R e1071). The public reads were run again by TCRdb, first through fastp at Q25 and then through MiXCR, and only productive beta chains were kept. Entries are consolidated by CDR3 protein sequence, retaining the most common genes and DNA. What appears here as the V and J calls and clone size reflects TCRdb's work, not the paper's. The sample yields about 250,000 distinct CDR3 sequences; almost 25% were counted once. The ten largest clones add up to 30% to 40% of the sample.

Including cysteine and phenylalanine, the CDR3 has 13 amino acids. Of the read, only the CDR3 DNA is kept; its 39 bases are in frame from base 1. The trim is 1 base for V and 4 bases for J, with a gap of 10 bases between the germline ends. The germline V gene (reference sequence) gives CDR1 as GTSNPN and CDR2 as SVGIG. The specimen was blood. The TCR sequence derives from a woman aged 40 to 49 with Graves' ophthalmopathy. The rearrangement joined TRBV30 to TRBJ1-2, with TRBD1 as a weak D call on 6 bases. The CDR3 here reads CAWSGQEIYGYTF. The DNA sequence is TGTGCCTGGAGTGGACAGGAGATCTATGGCTACACCTTC.